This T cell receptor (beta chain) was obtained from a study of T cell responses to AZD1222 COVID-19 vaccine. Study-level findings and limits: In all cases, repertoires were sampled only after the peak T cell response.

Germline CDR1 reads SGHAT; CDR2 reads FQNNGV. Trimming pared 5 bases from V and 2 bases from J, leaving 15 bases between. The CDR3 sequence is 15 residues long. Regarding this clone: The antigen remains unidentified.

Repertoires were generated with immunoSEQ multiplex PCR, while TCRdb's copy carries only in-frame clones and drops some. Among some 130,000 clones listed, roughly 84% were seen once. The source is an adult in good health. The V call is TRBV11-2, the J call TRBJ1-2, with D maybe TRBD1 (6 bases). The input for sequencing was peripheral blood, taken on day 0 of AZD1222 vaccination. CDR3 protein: CASSLGQHFNYGYTF. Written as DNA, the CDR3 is TGTGCCAGCAGCCTCGGACAGCATTTCAACTATGGCTACACCTTC.